Here is one TCR beta chain with its context. The V gene's germline CDR1 is SGHTA and CDR2 FQGTGA. The junction had 3 bases not matched to a gene; V was cut back by 1 base and J by 10 bases. The CDR3 spans 13 residues. The data stem from a study of metastatic and nonmetastatic thyroid tumors. All patients reached thyroid surgery having received no treatment beforehand. TCRdb ran MiXCR on the PCR reads. The sample records 15,000 to 25,000 clones, just over 25% being singletons. The source material was blood. V gene TRBV7-3 combines with J gene TRBJ2-1; 8 nucleotides line up with TRBD2. This TCR came from a male donor with papillary thyroid cancer or a benign thyroid nodule (not recorded which). Some clones in this sample may be carry-over from other donors' samples. CDR3 in DNA: TGTGCCAGCAGCTTAAATCGCGGGGGGGAGCAGTTCTTC. It specifies CASSLNRGGEQFF.